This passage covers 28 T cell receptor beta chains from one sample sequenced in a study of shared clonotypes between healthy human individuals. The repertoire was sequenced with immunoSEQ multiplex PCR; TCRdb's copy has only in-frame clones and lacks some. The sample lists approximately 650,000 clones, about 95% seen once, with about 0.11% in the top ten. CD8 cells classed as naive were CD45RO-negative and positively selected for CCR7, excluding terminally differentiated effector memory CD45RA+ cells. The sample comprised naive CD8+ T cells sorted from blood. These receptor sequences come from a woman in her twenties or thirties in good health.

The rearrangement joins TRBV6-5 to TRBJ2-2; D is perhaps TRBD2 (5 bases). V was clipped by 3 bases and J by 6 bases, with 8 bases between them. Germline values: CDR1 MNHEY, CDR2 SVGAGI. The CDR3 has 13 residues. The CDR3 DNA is TGTGCCAGCAGTTATGGGAGCGCCGGGGAGCTGTTTTTT. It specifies CASSYGSAGELFF.

The CDR3 sequence is CASREGGHLAYEQYF. CDR3 bases: TGTGCCAGCAGAGAGGGGGGACACTTAGCCTACGAGCAGTACTTC. V usage is TRBV2 and J usage is TRBJ2-7, with D perhaps matching TRBD1 or TRBD2 (6 bases each). This CDR3 contains 15 residues. Trimming left V 6 bases short and J 2 bases short, with 17 bases between. CDR1 SNHLY and CDR2 FYNNEI come from the germline V gene.

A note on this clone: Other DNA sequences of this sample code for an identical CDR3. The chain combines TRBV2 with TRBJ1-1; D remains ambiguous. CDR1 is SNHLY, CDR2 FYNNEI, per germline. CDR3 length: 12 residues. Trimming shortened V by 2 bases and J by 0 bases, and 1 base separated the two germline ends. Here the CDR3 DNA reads TGTGCCAGCAGTGAACTGAACACTGAAGCTTTCTTT. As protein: CASSELNTEAFF.

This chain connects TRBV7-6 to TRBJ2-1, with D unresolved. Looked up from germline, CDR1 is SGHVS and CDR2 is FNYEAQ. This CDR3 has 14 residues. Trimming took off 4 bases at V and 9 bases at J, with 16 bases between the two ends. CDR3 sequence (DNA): TGTGCCAGCAGCTCCCTCGGCCTCGGCCTTGAGCAGTTCTTC. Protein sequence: CASSSLGLGLEQFF.

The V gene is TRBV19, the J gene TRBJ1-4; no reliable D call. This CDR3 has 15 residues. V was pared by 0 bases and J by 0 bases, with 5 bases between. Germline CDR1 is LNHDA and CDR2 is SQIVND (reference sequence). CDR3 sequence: CASSIDAATNEKLFF. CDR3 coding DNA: TGTGCCAGTAGTATAGATGCAGCAACTAATGAAAAACTGTTTTTT.

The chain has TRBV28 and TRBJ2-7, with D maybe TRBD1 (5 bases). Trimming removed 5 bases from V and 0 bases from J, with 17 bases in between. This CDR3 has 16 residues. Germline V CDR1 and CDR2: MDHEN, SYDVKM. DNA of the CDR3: TGTGCCAGCAGTCCCCTAAAGGGGCTCCACTCCTACGAGCAGTACTTC. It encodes CASSPLKGLHSYEQYF.

The CDR3 reads CASSLMAGRGEQYF. The CDR3 coding sequence is TGTGCCAGCAGTTTAATGGCAGGGAGGGGCGAGCAGTACTTC. V is TRBV27 and J is TRBJ2-7, with TRBD2 identical over 7 bases. With V trimmed by 2 bases and J by 6 bases, 7 bases remained unmatched. This CDR3 comprises 14 residues. CDR1 is MNHEY, CDR2 SMNVEV, per germline (reference sequence).

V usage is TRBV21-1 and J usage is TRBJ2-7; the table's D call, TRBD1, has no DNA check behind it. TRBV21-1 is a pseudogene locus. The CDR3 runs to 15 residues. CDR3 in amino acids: CASSWRGPSSYEQYF. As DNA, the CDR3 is TGTGCCAGCAGCTGGAGGGGGCCTAGCTCCTACGAGCAGTACTTC.

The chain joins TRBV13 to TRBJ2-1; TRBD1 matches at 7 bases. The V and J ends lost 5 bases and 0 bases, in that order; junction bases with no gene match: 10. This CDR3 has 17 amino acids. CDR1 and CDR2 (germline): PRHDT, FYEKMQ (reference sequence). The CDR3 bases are TGTGCCAGCAGCCCGCGAACAGGGGCTAGCTCCTACAATGAGCAGTTCTTC. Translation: CASSPRTGASSYNEQFF.

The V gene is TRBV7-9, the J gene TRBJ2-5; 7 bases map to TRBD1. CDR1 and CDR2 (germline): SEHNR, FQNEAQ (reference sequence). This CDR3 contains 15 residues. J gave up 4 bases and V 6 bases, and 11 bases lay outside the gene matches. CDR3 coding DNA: TGTGCCAGCAGGCCGACAGGGTCGGTAGGAGAGACCCAGTACTTC. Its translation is CASRPTGSVGETQYF.

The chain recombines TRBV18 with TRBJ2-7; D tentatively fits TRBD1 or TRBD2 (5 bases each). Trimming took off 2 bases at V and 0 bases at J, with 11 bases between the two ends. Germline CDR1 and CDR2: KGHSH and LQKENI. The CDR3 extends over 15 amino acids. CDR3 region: CASSPGGAFSYEQYF. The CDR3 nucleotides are TGTGCCAGCTCACCAGGGGGTGCGTTCTCCTACGAGCAGTACTTC.

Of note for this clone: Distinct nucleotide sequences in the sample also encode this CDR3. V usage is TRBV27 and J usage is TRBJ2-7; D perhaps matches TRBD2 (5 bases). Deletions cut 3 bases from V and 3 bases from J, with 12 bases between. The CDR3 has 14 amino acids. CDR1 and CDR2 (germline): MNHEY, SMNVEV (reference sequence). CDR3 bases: TGTGCCAGCAGTTTTACGGGAACTAACTACGAGCAGTACTTC. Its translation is CASSFTGTNYEQYF.

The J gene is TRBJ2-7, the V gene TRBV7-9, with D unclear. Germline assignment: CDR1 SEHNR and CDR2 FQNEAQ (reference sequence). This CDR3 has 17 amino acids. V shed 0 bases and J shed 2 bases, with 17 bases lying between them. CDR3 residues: CASSLAFEGTLTYEQYF. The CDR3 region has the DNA TGTGCCAGCAGCTTAGCGTTTGAAGGCACCTTAACCTACGAGCAGTACTTC.

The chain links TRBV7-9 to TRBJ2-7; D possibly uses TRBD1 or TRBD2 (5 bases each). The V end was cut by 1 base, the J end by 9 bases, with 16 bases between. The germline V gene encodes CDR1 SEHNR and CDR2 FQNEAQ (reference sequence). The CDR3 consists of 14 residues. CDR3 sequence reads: CASSLGVGERGQYF. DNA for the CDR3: TGTGCCAGCAGCTTAGGGGTGGGGGAAAGAGGGCAGTACTTC.

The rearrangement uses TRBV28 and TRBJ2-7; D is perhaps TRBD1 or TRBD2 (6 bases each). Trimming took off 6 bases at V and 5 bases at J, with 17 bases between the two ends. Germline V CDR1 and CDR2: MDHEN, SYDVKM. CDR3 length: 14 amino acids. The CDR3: CASSWTAGIHEQYF. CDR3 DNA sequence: TGTGCCAGCAGCTGGACAGCGGGCATCCACGAGCAGTACTTC.

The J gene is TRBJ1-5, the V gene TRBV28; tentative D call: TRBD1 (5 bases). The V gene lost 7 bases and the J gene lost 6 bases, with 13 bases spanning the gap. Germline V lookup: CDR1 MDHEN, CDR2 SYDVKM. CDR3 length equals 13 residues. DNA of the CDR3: TGTGCCAGCAATCTCGGGGGTAGTCAGCCCCAGCATTTT. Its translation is CASNLGGSQPQHF.

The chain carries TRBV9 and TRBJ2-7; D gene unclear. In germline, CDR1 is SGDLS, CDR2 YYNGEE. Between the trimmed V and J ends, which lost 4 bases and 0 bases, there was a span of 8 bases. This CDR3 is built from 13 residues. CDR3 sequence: CASSLDNSYEQYF. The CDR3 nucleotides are TGTGCCAGCAGCCTAGACAACTCCTACGAGCAGTACTTC.

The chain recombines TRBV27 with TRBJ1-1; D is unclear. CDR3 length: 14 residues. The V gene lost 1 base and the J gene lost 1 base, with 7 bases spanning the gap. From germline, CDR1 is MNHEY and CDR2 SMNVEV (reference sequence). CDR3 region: CASSLLSGNTEAFF. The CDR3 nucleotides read TGTGCCAGCAGTTTATTATCAGGGAACACTGAAGCTTTCTTT.

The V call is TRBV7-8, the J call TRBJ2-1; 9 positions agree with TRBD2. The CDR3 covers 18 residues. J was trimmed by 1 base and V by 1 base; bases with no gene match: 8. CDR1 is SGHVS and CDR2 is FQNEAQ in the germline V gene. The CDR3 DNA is TGTGCCAGCAGCTTAGTATTCGCTAGCGGGGAGTCCTACAATGAGCAGTTCTTC. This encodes CASSLVFASGESYNEQFF.

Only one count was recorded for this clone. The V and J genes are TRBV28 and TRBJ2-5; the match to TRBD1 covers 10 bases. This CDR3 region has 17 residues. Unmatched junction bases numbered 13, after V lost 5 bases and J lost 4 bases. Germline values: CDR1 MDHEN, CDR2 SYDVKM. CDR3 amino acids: CASSEGQGWAGRETQYF. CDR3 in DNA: TGTGCCAGCAGTGAGGGACAGGGGTGGGCAGGGCGAGAGACCCAGTACTTC.

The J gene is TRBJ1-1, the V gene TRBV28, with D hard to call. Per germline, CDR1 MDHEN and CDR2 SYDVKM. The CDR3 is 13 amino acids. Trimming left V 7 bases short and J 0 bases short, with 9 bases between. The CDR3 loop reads CASNPDLNTEAFF. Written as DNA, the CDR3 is TGTGCCAGCAACCCGGACCTGAACACTGAAGCTTTCTTT.

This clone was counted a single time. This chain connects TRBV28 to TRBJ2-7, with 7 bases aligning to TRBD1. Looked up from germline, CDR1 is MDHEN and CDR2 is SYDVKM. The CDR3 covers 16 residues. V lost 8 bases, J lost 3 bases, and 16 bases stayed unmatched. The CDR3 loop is CASCDPSGTVNYEQYF. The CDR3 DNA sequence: TGTGCCAGCTGTGATCCATCCGGGACAGTGAACTACGAGCAGTACTTC. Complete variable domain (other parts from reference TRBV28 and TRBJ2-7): DVKVTQSSRYLVKRTGEKVFLECVQDMDHENMFWYRQDPGLGLRLIYFSYDVKMKEKGDIPEGYSVSREKKERFSLILESASTNQTSMYLCASCDPSGTVNYEQYFGPGTRLTVT.

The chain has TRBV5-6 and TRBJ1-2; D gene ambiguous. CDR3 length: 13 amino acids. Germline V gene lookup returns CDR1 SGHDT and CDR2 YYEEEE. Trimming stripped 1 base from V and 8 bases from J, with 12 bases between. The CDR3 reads CASSLTWARGYTF. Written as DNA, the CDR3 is TGTGCCAGCAGCTTGACTTGGGCCCGCGGCTACACCTTC.

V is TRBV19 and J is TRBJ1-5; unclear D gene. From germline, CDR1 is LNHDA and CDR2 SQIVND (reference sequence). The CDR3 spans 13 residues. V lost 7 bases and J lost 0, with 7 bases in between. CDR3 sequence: CASMRTSNQPQHF. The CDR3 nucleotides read TGTGCCAGTATGAGGACTAGCAATCAGCCCCAGCATTTT.

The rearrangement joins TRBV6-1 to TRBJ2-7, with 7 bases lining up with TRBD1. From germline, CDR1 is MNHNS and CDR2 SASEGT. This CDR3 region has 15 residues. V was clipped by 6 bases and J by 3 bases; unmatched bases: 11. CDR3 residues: CASRTGPSTGYEQYF. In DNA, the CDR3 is TGTGCCAGCAGGACAGGGCCATCGACGGGCTACGAGCAGTACTTC.

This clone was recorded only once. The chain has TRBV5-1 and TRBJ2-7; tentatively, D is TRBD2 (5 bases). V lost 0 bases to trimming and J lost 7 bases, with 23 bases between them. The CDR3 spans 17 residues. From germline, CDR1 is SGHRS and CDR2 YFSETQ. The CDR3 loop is CASSLAGELRPGGEQYF. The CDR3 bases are TGCGCCAGCAGCTTGGCCGGGGAGTTGCGGCCCGGAGGAGAGCAGTACTTC.

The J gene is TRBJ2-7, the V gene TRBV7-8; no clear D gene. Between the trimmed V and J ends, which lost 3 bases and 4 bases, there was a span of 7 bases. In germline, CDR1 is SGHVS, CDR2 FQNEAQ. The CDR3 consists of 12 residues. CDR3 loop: CASSLRLYEQYF. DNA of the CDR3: TGTGCCAGCAGCTTGAGGTTATACGAGCAGTACTTC.

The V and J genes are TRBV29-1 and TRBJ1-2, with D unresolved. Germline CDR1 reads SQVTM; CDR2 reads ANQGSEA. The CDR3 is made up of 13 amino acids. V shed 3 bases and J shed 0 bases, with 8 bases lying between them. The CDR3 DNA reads TGCAGCGTTGACCCCAAGACTAACTATGGCTACACCTTC. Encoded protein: CSVDPKTNYGYTF. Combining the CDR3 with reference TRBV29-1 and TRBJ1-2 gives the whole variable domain SAVISQKPSRDICQRGTSLTIQCQVDSQVTMMFWYRQQPGQSLTLIATANQGSEATYESGFVIDKFPISRPNLTFSTLTVSNMSPEDSSIYLCSVDPKTNYGYTFGSGTRLTVV.